The subject of this entry is one TCR beta chain. Stated time point: sample taken at primary tumor resection. Material for sequencing was whole RNA from tumor, nontumor lung or frozen PBMC, left unsorted. The approximately 70 donors had untreated early-stage non-small cell lung cancer. This record belongs to a study of spatial heterogeneity in lung cancer. About the study: On average, each unique TCR and UMI combination appeared more than ten times in raw reads.

The library protocol tagged each TCR cDNA with a unique molecular identifier. Via MiXCR, TCRdb re-called the 5' RACE reads, giving one row per CDR3 protein. The table lists 40,000 to 45,000 distinct CDR3 sequences, around 15% of them singletons. From germline, CDR1 is SNHLY and CDR2 FYNNEI. The CDR3 contains 15 residues. V was clipped by 7 bases and J by 4 bases; unmatched bases: 11. The receptor was isolated from a male donor with early-stage non-small cell lung cancer. This chain links TRBV2 with TRBJ2-7; 9 bases align to TRBD1. This specimen was PBMCs, taken at surgery. The CDR3 sequence is CASMGLGQGLYEQYF. The CDR3 coding sequence is TGTGCCAGCATGGGGCTGGGACAGGGACTGTACGAGCAGTACTTC.